This is a list of T cell receptor beta chains from one sample in a study of identical twins. TCRdb re-analysed the 5' RACE reads in MiXCR, keeping a single row per CDR3 protein. Of 250,000 to 350,000 distinct CDR3 sequences listed, 8.5% to 9.5% were seen once; the top ten hold approximately 6.5%. These data were also reused for a study on yellow fever vaccine responses in identical twins.

Source material: CD8+ T cells sorted from blood. These receptors all stem from a woman younger than 30 in good health. Each CDR3 is given with its conserved first and last residue. A D gene is named only where the DNA matches it firmly. Not all rows give a size; the values are once, few, many and, for expanded clones, a class.

v_gene	j_gene	abundance	d_gene	CDR3aa	CDR3nt
TRBV9	TRBJ2-2	few	.	CASSSDGELFF	TGTGCCAGCAGCTCTGACGGGGAGCTGTTTTTT
TRBV7-9	TRBJ2-2	.	.	CATYLAPGELFF	TGTGCCACCTATCTCGCACCCGGGGAGCTGTTTTTT
TRBV3-1	TRBJ2-2	.	TRBD2	CASSQASGRANTGELFF	TGTGCCAGCAGCCAAGCTAGCGGGAGGGCGAACACCGGGGAGCTGTTTTTT
TRBV18	TRBJ2-5	.	.	CASSPPSQETQYF	TGTGCCAGCTCACCACCCAGCCAAGAGACCCAGTACTTC
TRBV15	TRBJ1-2	few	.	CATSRDRVETNYGYTF	TGTGCCACCAGCAGAGACAGGGTGGAAACAAACTATGGCTACACCTTC
TRBV27	TRBJ2-7	many	TRBD2	CASSPGLAGARQYF	TGTGCCAGCAGCCCGGGACTAGCGGGGGCAAGGCAGTACTTC
TRBV10-3	TRBJ1-5	many	.	CAAQQGNNQPQHF	TGTGCCGCGCAACAGGGAAACAATCAGCCCCAGCATTTT
TRBV7-3	TRBJ1-1	.	.	CASSTDGMNTEAFF	TGTGCCAGCAGCACGGACGGGATGAACACTGAAGCTTTCTTT
TRBV4-1	TRBJ2-1	many	TRBD2	CASSHLTSGRYNEQFF	TGCGCCAGCAGCCACCTGACTAGCGGGCGGTACAATGAGCAGTTCTTC
TRBV4-1	TRBJ2-5	.	.	CASSQGSEGETQYF	TGCGCCAGCAGCCAAGGTTCTGAAGGGGAGACCCAGTACTTC
TRBV5-6	TRBJ2-2	.	TRBD2	CASSLEAGGLHTGELFF	TGTGCCAGCAGCTTGGAAGCGGGGGGGCTCCACACCGGGGAGCTGTTTTTT
TRBV7-9	TRBJ1-5	.	.	CASSLSGLGDQPQHF	TGTGCCAGCAGCTTATCGGGGTTAGGCGATCAGCCCCAGCATTTT
TRBV28	TRBJ2-3	.	TRBD2	CASSLGTSATDTQYF	TGTGCCAGCAGTTTAGGGACTAGCGCTACAGATACGCAGTATTTT
TRBV4-1	TRBJ2-1	.	.	CASSHAPESGTYNEQFF	TGCGCCAGCAGCCATGCCCCCGAGTCTGGGACCTACAATGAGCAGTTCTTC
TRBV9	TRBJ1-5	.	TRBD1	CASSARTGVGNQPQHF	TGTGCCAGCAGCGCCAGGACAGGGGTCGGCAATCAGCCCCAGCATTTT
TRBV3-1	TRBJ2-7	few	TRBD2	CASSQWASGGYEQYF	TGTGCCAGCAGCCAATGGGCTAGCGGGGGATACGAGCAGTACTTC
TRBV7-2	TRBJ2-3	few	.	CASSSLGDTQYF	TGTGCCAGCAGCTCCTTGGGCGATACGCAGTATTTT
TRBV10-3	TRBJ2-3	.	TRBD2	CAISDLLAEAGTDTQYF	TGTGCCATCAGTGACCTGCTAGCGGAGGCAGGCACAGATACGCAGTATTTT
TRBV4-2	TRBJ2-2	many	.	CASRSSVETGELFF	TGTGCCAGCAGGTCTAGCGTGGAGACCGGGGAGCTGTTTTTT
TRBV6-5	TRBJ2-7	few	TRBD2	CASSSGGDHSYEQYF	TGTGCCAGCAGTTCGGGGGGGGATCATTCCTACGAGCAGTACTTC
TRBV5-4	TRBJ2-3	.	TRBD2	CASSLGIMRGSTDTQYF	TGTGCCAGCAGCTTGGGGATAATGCGGGGGAGCACAGATACGCAGTATTTT
TRBV19	TRBJ2-4	few	.	CASSRARNLAKNIQYF	TGTGCCAGTAGTAGGGCCCGGAATCTAGCCAAAAACATTCAGTACTTC
TRBV4-2	TRBJ1-2	many	TRBD1	CASSQVYRDSDYGYTF	TGTGCCAGCAGCCAAGTCTACCGGGACAGCGACTATGGCTACACCTTC
TRBV10-3	TRBJ2-1	many	TRBD2	CAIRAGEAEQFF	TGTGCCATTAGAGCGGGAGAGGCTGAGCAGTTCTTC
TRBV25-1	TRBJ2-5	few	TRBD2	CASSEFYSGEETQYF	TGTGCCAGCAGTGAATTTTATAGCGGGGAAGAGACCCAGTACTTC
TRBV7-2	TRBJ1-4	.	.	CASSFLQFDEKLFF	TGTGCCAGCAGCTTTCTCCAGTTTGATGAAAAACTGTTTTTT
TRBV25-1	TRBJ2-7	few	.	CASSDFRTPSGLGEQYF	TGTGCCAGCAGTGATTTTCGGACTCCCTCCGGGCTCGGCGAGCAGTACTTC
TRBV24-1	TRBJ2-2	few	.	CATSDPWGGELFF	TGTGCCACCAGTGATCCCTGGGGCGGGGAGCTGTTTTTT
TRBV12-3/TRBV12-4	TRBJ1-6	once	.	CASSRGQRPWALHF	TGTGCCAGCAGCCGTGGACAGCGCCCTTGGGCCCTCCACTTT
TRBV2	TRBJ1-1	few	.	CASRLSGGTEAFF	TGTGCCAGCAGGCTTTCCGGCGGCACTGAAGCTTTCTTT
TRBV7-2	TRBJ1-5	many	.	CASSRRGVGNQPQHF	TGTGCCAGCAGTAGGAGGGGGGTGGGCAATCAGCCCCAGCATTTT
TRBV9	TRBJ2-7	many	TRBD2	CASSPSGGLTDEQYF	TGTGCCAGCAGCCCTAGCGGGGGGCTAACCGACGAGCAGTACTTC
TRBV20-1	TRBJ2-7	many	TRBD2	CSARDLRGGADLPYEQYF	TGCAGTGCTAGAGATTTGAGGGGAGGGGCCGACCTTCCTTACGAGCAGTACTTC
TRBV6-1	TRBJ1-5	.	.	CASSVTGENSNQPQHF	TGTGCCAGCAGTGTTACGGGGGAAAATAGCAATCAGCCCCAGCATTTT
TRBV4-3	TRBJ2-7	few	TRBD1	CASSQLGQGTYEQYF	TGCGCCAGCAGCCAGCTGGGACAGGGTACCTACGAGCAGTACTTC
TRBV3-1	TRBJ1-2	few	.	CASSPTLQRHGYTF	TGTGCCAGCAGCCCGACTCTCCAGCGGCATGGCTACACCTTC
TRBV27	TRBJ2-1	once	TRBD2	CATEREGYNEQFF	TGTGCCACAGAGCGGGAGGGGTACAATGAGCAGTTCTTC
TRBV7-9	TRBJ2-5	.	.	CASSLALQGETQYF	TGTGCCAGCAGCTTAGCGTTGCAGGGAGAGACCCAGTACTTC
TRBV28	TRBJ1-2	.	.	CASSLRPGRSYGYTF	TGTGCCAGCAGTTTACGACCCGGACGAAGCTATGGCTACACCTTC
TRBV21-1	TRBJ2-7	.	.	CASSNAPPGPPARNRATTYEQYF	TGTGCCAGCAGCAATGCCCCCCCCGGCCCCCCCGCCCGTAACAGGGCCACTACCTACGAGCAGTACTTC
TRBV14	TRBJ2-6	few	.	CASSLFASGANVLTF	TGTGCCAGCAGCCTCTTCGCCTCTGGGGCCAACGTCCTGACTTTC
TRBV20-1	TRBJ2-1	.	TRBD2	CSASIWVAGLDGEQFF	TGCAGTGCTAGTATATGGGTAGCGGGGCTTGACGGTGAGCAGTTCTTC
TRBV10-2	TRBJ1-4	many	.	CASCGGSNEKLFF	TGCGCCAGCTGCGGGGGTTCTAATGAAAAACTGTTTTTT
TRBV19	TRBJ2-2	.	TRBD1	CASSTPGQGVHGELFF	TGTGCCAGTAGTACTCCGGGACAGGGCGTGCACGGGGAGCTGTTTTTT
TRBV6-5	TRBJ2-1	.	TRBD2	CASSYRGGAVSYEQFF	TGTGCCAGCAGTTACCGCGGGGGGGCCGTCTCGTATGAGCAGTTCTTC
TRBV27	TRBJ2-7	.	.	CASSFSSRDNSRSYEQYF	TGTGCCAGCAGTTTCTCATCCCGGGACAATTCCCGATCCTACGAGCAGTACTTC
TRBV24-1	TRBJ2-5	.	TRBD1	CATSDRDRHQETQYF	TGTGCCACCAGTGACCGGGACAGGCACCAAGAGACCCAGTACTTC
TRBV6-2/TRBV6-3	TRBJ2-3	few	TRBD1	CASSYPTVPGQGPTDTQYF	TGTGCCAGCAGTTACCCAACTGTACCGGGACAGGGGCCCACAGATACGCAGTATTTT
TRBV11-2	TRBJ2-7	few	.	CASSSGVDEQYF	TGTGCCAGCAGTTCAGGGGTGGACGAGCAGTACTTC
TRBV27	TRBJ2-7	many	TRBD2	CASSPSSGGYEQYF	TGTGCCAGCAGTCCCTCTAGCGGGGGTTACGAGCAGTACTTC
TRBV29-1	TRBJ2-1	many	TRBD1	CSVVRDRSYNEQFF	TGCAGCGTCGTCCGGGACAGGAGCTACAATGAGCAGTTCTTC
TRBV20-1	TRBJ2-7	few	TRBD1	CSATDRTGRVGEQYF	TGCAGTGCCACAGATCGGACAGGGCGAGTCGGCGAGCAGTACTTC
TRBV11-2	TRBJ2-1	many	.	CASSLARGSNPYNEQFF	TGTGCCAGCAGCTTAGCCCGTGGGAGTAATCCCTACAATGAGCAGTTCTTC
TRBV6-5	TRBJ2-5	.	TRBD2	CASSLGLAGEYGAKYF	TGTGCCAGCAGTTTGGGACTAGCGGGGGAATACGGTGCGAAGTACTTC